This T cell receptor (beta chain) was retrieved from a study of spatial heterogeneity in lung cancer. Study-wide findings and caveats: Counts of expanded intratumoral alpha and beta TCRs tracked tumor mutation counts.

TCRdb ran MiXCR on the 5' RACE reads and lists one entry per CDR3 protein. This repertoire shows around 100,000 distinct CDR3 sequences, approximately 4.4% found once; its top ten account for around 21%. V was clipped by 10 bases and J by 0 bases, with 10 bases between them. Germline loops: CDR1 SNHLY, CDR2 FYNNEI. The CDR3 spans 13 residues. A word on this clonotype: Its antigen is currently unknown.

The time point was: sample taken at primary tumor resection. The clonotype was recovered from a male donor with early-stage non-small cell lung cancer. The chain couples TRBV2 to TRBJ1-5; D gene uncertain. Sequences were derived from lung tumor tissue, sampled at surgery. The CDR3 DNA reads TGTGCCAACACCCTTGATAGCAATCAGCCCCAGCATTTT. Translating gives CANTLDSNQPQHF. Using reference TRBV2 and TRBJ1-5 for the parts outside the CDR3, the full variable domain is EPEVTQTPSHQVTQMGQEVILRCVPISNHLYFYWYRQILGQKVEFLVSFYNNEISEKSEIFDDQFSVERPDGSNFTLKIRSTKLEDSAMYFCANTLDSNQPQHFGDGTRLSIL.